The clone carrying this TCR beta chain was seen a single time. What it binds is unknown. V was pared by 2 bases and J by 0 bases, with 8 bases of the junction left unmatched. CDR1 and CDR2 (germline): GTSNPN, SVGIG (reference sequence). This CDR3 has 17 residues. This sample is part of a study of OX40 agonist ivuxolimab in advanced cancers. Study summary: The dose-escalation group included hepatocellular carcinoma, melanoma, renal cell carcinoma and head and neck cancer. The group had a mean age of around 60 years, ranged from about 20 to 79, and was 82.7% male.

Measured with immunoSEQ multiplex PCR; TCRdb has only the in-frame clones, and not every one. Here the sample spans 60,000 to 70,000 clones, roughly 80% being singletons. Whole-study findings and limits: Specificity for antigen went undetermined in the expanded peripheral T cells. Expanded clones tended on average to be more numerous among CD8+ T cells than CD4+.

This chain links TRBV30 with TRBJ1-5; 9 bases line up with TRBD1. The sample was CD4+ or CD8+ T cells sorted from blood, taken in a trial of the OX40 agonist ivuxolimab. The TCR was taken from an adult with an advanced solid tumor such as melanoma, head and neck, liver or kidney cancer. Written as DNA, the CDR3 is TGTGCCTGGAGTACGCGACAGGGGGGGATTAGCAATCAGCCCCAGCATTTT. This sequence encodes CAWSTRQGGISNQPQHF. The whole variable domain, remainder taken from reference TRBV30 and TRBJ1-5, is SQTIHQWPATLVQPVGSPLSLECTVEGTSNPNLYWYRQAAGRGLQLLFYSVGIGQISSEVPQNLSASRPQDRQFILSSKKLLLSDSGFYLCAWSTRQGGISNQPQHFGDGTRLSIL.